This T cell receptor (beta chain) comes out of a study of blood T cell repertoires in COVID-19. For the study at large: The study drew acute and convalescent COVID-19 samples from the United States, Italy and Spain.

V dropped 2 bases and J dropped 2 bases, with 7 bases sitting between them. In germline, CDR1 is SGHNT, CDR2 YYREEE (reference sequence). CDR3 length: 13 residues. The table came from immunoSEQ multiplex PCR; TCRdb's copy has only in-frame clones and leaves some out. The sample records tens of thousands of clones, about 86% being singletons. The J gene is TRBJ1-1, the V gene TRBV5-4; D gene ambiguous. Sequencing was done on a sample of peripheral blood. The sequence derives from an elderly woman with acute or convalescent COVID-19. DNA of the CDR3: TGTGCCAGCAGCTTTGCGCACAACACTGAAGCTTTCTTT. Protein: CASSFAHNTEAFF.